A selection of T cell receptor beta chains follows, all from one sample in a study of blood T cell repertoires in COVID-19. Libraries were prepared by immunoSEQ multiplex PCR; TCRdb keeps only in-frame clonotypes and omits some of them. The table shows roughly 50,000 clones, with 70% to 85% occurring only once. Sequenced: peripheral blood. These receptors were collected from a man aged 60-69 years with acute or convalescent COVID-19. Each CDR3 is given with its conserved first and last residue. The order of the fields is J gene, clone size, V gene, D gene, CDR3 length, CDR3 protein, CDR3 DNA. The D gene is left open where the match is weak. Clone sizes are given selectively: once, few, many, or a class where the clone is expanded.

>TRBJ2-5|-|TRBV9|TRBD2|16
CASSEGSSGRGETQYF
TGTGCCAGCAGCGAGGGGTCCAGCGGGAGGGGGGAGACCCAGTACTTC
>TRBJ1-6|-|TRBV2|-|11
CASSERQALHF
TGTGCCAGCAGTGAAAGACAGGCCCTCCACTTT
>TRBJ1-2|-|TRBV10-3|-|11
CAISEDIGYTF
TGTGCCATCAGTGAGGACATTGGCTACACCTTC
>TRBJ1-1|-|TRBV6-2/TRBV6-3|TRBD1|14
CASSIRQGDTEAFF
TGTGCCAGCAGTATTCGACAGGGGGATACTGAAGCTTTCTTT
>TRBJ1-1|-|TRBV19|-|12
CASSTQASEAFF
TGTGCCAGTAGTACTCAGGCGTCTGAAGCTTTCTTT
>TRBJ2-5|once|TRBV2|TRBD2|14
CASSDWTSVETQYF
TGTGCCAGCAGTGATTGGACTAGCGTCGAGACCCAGTACTTC
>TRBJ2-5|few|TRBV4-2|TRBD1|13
CASSQTGWETQYF
TGTGCCAGCAGCCAGACAGGGTGGGAGACCCAGTACTTC
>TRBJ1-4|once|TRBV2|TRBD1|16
CASRGATGATNEKLFF
TGTGCCAGCAGGGGGGCGACAGGGGCAACTAATGAAAAACTGTTTTTT
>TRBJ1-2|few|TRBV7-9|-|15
CASSLEGSANYGYTF
TGTGCCAGCAGCTTAGAGGGGTCGGCTAACTATGGCTACACCTTC
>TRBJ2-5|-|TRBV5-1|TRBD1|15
CASTWAGQVKETQYF
TGCGCCAGCACCTGGGCGGGACAGGTCAAAGAGACCCAGTACTTC
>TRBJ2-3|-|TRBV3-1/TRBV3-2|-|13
CASSPSGADTQYF
TGTGCCAGCAGCCCCTCGGGTGCAGATACGCAGTATTTT
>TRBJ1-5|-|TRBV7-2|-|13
CASSLVGDQPQHF
TGTGCCAGCAGCTTAGTAGGGGATCAGCCCCAGCATTTT
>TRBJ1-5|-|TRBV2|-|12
CASRDINQPQHF
TGTGCCAGCAGGGACATAAATCAGCCCCAGCATTTT
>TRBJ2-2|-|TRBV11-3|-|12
CASSLVVGELFF
TGTGCCAGCAGCTTAGTCGTAGGGGAGCTGTTTTTT
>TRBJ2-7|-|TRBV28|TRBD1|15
CATSYPGTVLYEQYF
TGTGCCACCTCTTACCCCGGGACAGTTTTATACGAGCAGTACTTC
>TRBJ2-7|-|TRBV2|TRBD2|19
CASSVPGGGGGRNSYEQYF
TGTGCCAGCAGTGTCCCGGGGGGGGGCGGAGGAAGAAACTCCTACGAGCAGTACTTC
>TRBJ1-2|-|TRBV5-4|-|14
CASSLGGPNYGYTF
TGTGCCAGCAGCTTGGGGGGCCCGAACTATGGCTACACCTTC
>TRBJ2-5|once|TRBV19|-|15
CASQARWEREETQYF
TGTGCCAGTCAGGCTAGGTGGGAGAGGGAAGAGACCCAGTACTTC
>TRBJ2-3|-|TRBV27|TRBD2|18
CASSHIGAGREPTDTQYF
TGTGCCAGCAGTCACATAGGGGCGGGGCGGGAGCCCACAGATACGCAGTATTTT
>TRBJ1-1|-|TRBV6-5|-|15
CASSYSIRGNTEAFF
TGTGCCAGCAGTTACTCGATTCGGGGAAACACTGAAGCTTTCTTT
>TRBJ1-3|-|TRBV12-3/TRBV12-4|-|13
CASSLSSGNTIYF
TGTGCCAGCAGTTTGAGCTCTGGAAACACCATATATTTT
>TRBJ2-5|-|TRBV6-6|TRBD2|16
CASSYGLAGGIETQYF
TGTGCCAGCAGTTACGGACTAGCGGGAGGGATCGAGACCCAGTACTTC
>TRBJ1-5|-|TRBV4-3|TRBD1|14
CASSQGTGGRPQHF
TGCGCCAGCAGCCAAGGGACAGGGGGGCGGCCCCAGCATTTT
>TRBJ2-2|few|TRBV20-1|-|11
CSARGTGELFF
TGCAGTGCTCGGGGCACCGGGGAGCTGTTTTTT
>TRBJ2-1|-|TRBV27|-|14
CASSPRPWGNEQFF
TGTGCCAGCAGTCCACGCCCATGGGGCAACGAGCAGTTCTTC
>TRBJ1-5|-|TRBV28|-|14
CASSMQGKGQPQHF
TGTGCCAGCAGTATGCAGGGGAAAGGGCAGCCCCAGCATTTT